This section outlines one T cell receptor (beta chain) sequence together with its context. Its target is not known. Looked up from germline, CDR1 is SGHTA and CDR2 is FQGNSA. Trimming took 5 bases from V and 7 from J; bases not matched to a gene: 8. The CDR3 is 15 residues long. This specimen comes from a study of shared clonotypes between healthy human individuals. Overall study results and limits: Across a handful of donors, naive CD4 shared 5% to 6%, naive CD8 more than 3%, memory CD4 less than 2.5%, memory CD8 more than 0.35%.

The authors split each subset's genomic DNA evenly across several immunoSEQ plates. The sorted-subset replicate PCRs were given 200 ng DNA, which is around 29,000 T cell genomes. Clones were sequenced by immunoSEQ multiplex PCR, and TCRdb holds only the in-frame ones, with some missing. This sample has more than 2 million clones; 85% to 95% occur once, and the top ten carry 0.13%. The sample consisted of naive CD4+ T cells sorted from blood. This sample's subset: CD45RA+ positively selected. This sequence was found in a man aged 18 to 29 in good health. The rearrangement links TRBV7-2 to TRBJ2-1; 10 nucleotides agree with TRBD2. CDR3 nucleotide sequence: TGTGCCAGCAGCGCAAGCGGGGGGGCTCTTAATGAGCAGTTCTTC. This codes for CASSASGGALNEQFF. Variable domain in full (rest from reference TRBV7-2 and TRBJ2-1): GAGVSQSPSNKVTEKGKDVELRCDPISGHTALYWYRQSLGQGLEFLIYFQGNSAPDKSGLPSDRFSAERTGGSVSTLTIQRTQQEDSAVYLCASSASGGALNEQFFGPGTRLTVL.